This T cell receptor (beta chain) was sequenced during a study of cytomegalovirus exposure and HLA in healthy donors. The CDR3 is 16 residues long. Trimming shortened V by 5 bases and J by 0 bases, and 17 bases separated the two germline ends. Germline CDR1 and CDR2: SGHTA and FQGNSA. The PCR employed 60 Vbeta primers together with 13 Jbeta primers. Sequencing was performed with immunoSEQ multiplex PCR; in TCRdb, only in-frame clones are kept and a portion is missing. The sample has under 150,000 clones, just under 80% seen once. This clonotype was obtained from a woman in her late teens or twenties in good health and CMV-seronegative. The rearrangement links TRBV7-2 to TRBJ2-7; tentative D call: TRBD2 (6 bases). The sequenced sample was PBMCs. The CDR3 DNA sequence: TGTGCCAGCAGCCTCAATTTGATAGCGGACTCCTACGAGCAGTACTTC. It encodes CASSLNLIADSYEQYF.